This TCR beta chain is from a study of blood T cell repertoires in COVID-19. Study background: The United States, Italy and Spain supplied acute and convalescent COVID-19 samples. Sample material is recorded as cDNA or gDNA derived from T cells, B-cell-depleted T cells, or PBMCs.

As originally analysed: Using reference gene primer amplification, nucleated cell counts were estimated. Using immunoSEQ multiplex PCR, the repertoire was profiled, and TCRdb retains in-frame clones only, with some absent. The V and J calls and clone size were taken over from that table, and D and trimming were inferred from the DNA. The table lists about 310,000 clones, around 87% of them singletons, with 1% in the top ten. Germline lookup yields CDR1 SGHVS and CDR2 FQNEAQ. The ends were cut back, 5 bases at V and 6 bases at J, with 20 bases in the middle. The CDR3 is made up of 16 amino acids. The clonotype originates from a man in his forties or fifties with active or convalescent COVID-19. The chain is built from TRBV7-8 and TRBJ2-1; tentatively, D is TRBD2 (6 bases). Sequenced input: peripheral blood. The CDR3 loop reads CASSPKERGLSNEQFF. In DNA form, the CDR3 reads TGTGCCAGCAGCCCGAAGGAAAGGGGACTCAGCAATGAGCAGTTCTTC.